These T cell receptor beta chains were read from a single sample in a study of cytomegalovirus exposure and HLA in healthy donors. The table came from immunoSEQ multiplex PCR; TCRdb's copy has only in-frame clones and leaves some out. The sample lists roughly 160,000 clones; more than 65% were seen once. Sequenced sample: PBMCs. Receptors were obtained from a man aged 25 to 45 in good health and CMV-seronegative. Both conserved end residues are part of each CDR3. Fields, in order: CDR3 length, D gene, J gene, clone size, V gene, CDR3 DNA, CDR3 protein. D genes are given only for firm matches. Size tells how often a clone was seen (once, few, many) or the class of an expanded clone, and some rows leave it out.

CDR3 length: 15
D gene: TRBD1
J gene: TRBJ1-2
clone size: NA
V gene: TRBV14
CDR3 DNA: TGTGCCAGCAGCCAGATCTTTACAGGGGGACAGGGCTACACCTTC
CDR3 protein: CASSQIFTGGQGYTF

CDR3 length: 12
D gene: NA
J gene: TRBJ2-7
clone size: NA
V gene: TRBV6-6
CDR3 DNA: TGTGCCAGCAGTTCCTTAACCTACGAGCAGTACTTC
CDR3 protein: CASSSLTYEQYF

CDR3 length: 13
D gene: TRBD2
J gene: TRBJ2-1
clone size: NA
V gene: TRBV6-1
CDR3 DNA: TGTGCCGGAAGGGGGACTAGCGTTGATGAGCAGTTCTTC
CDR3 protein: CAGRGTSVDEQFF

CDR3 length: 16
D gene: NA
J gene: TRBJ2-5
clone size: once
V gene: TRBV11-2
CDR3 DNA: TGTGCCAGCAGCTTAGGCACAGGGTCGGGGCAAGAGACCCAGTACTTC
CDR3 protein: CASSLGTGSGQETQYF

CDR3 length: 12
D gene: NA
J gene: TRBJ1-6
clone size: NA
V gene: TRBV5-6
CDR3 DNA: TGTGCCAGCAGCTTCGGCCTAGGGGATTTCCACTTT
CDR3 protein: CASSFGLGDFHF

CDR3 length: 15
D gene: TRBD2
J gene: TRBJ2-2
clone size: NA
V gene: TRBV30
CDR3 DNA: TGTGCCTGGGAAATAGCGGGGGTGAACACCGGGGAGCTGTTTTTT
CDR3 protein: CAWEIAGVNTGELFF

CDR3 length: 14
D gene: TRBD2
J gene: TRBJ2-3
clone size: NA
V gene: TRBV27
CDR3 DNA: TGTGCCAGCAGTTTCCTAGCGGGACAAGATACGCAGTATTTT
CDR3 protein: CASSFLAGQDTQYF

CDR3 length: 17
D gene: TRBD1
J gene: TRBJ1-1
clone size: NA
V gene: TRBV2
CDR3 DNA: TGTGCCGCGGCCCGTCGGGACAGGGTCCTTTCAAACACTGAAGCTTTCTTT
CDR3 protein: CAAARRDRVLSNTEAFF

CDR3 length: 14
D gene: TRBD2
J gene: TRBJ2-1
clone size: few
V gene: TRBV7-2
CDR3 DNA: TGTGCCAGCAGCTTTACGGCGGGAGACGATGAGCAGTTCTTC
CDR3 protein: CASSFTAGDDEQFF

CDR3 length: 18
D gene: TRBD1
J gene: TRBJ2-1
clone size: NA
V gene: TRBV28
CDR3 DNA: TGTGCCAGCAGTTTATCCGGGACAGGGGCAAGCTCCTACAATGAGCAGTTCTTC
CDR3 protein: CASSLSGTGASSYNEQFF

CDR3 length: 15
D gene: NA
J gene: TRBJ1-3
clone size: NA
V gene: TRBV5-1
CDR3 DNA: TGCGCCAGCAGCCGCGGGTCTGGAGCTGGAAACACCATATATTTT
CDR3 protein: CASSRGSGAGNTIYF

CDR3 length: 17
D gene: TRBD2
J gene: TRBJ2-7
clone size: NA
V gene: TRBV30
CDR3 DNA: TGTGCCTGGAGTCCCGTCCGGACTAGCGGGAGTTGGTACGAGCAGTACTTC
CDR3 protein: CAWSPVRTSGSWYEQYF

CDR3 length: 16
D gene: TRBD2
J gene: TRBJ2-5
clone size: NA
V gene: TRBV7-2
CDR3 DNA: TGTGCCAGCAGCTGGAACCGGGGGGGCCGCTTGGAGACCCAGTACTTC
CDR3 protein: CASSWNRGGRLETQYF